These 23 T cell receptor beta chains originate from one sample sequenced in a study of T cell repertoires in cytomegalovirus infection. TCRdb re-analysed the reads in MiXCR, keeping a single row per CDR3 protein. Among about 740,000 distinct CDR3 sequences listed, roughly 35% were seen once. The sequenced sample consisted of PBMCs. The receptors shown here come from a human donor in good health (CMV status not recorded). Some clones in this sample may be carry-over from other donors' samples.

Of note for this clonotype: A read error may account for a junction end that differs from germline. J is TRBJ1-2 and V is TRBV27; D is ambiguous. Germline V gene data show CDR1 as MNHEY and CDR2 as SMNVEV (reference sequence). This CDR3 is built from 16 residues. The CDR3 sequence is CASSSTQTSHISGSPF. CDR3 DNA: TGTGCCAGCAGTTCCACACAGACAAGCCATATCTCTGGCTCCCCCTTC.

The genes are TRBV28 and TRBJ1-2, with 9 bases matching TRBD1. The ends lost 7 bases at V and 5 bases at J; junction bases unmatched: 5. Germline CDR1 reads MDHEN; CDR2 reads SYDVKM. CDR3 length: 13 residues. CDR3 amino acids: CASIGTGTYGYTF. The CDR3 DNA sequence: TGTGCCAGCATAGGGACAGGGACTTATGGCTACACCTTC.

Many counts were recorded for this clonotype. The chain links TRBV12-3 or TRBV12-4 to TRBJ1-4; D gene unclear. V gave up 4 bases and J gave up 6 bases, with 12 bases separating them. The CDR3 runs to 14 residues. CDR3 sequence: CASSSVGSDEKLFF. The CDR3 bases are TGTGCCAGCAGTTCGGTAGGGTCGGATGAAAAACTGTTTTTT.

This clonotype was detected a few times. The CDR3 coding sequence is TGTGCCAGCAGTTTAAATCCACCCTTTTTCTACGAGCAGTACTTC. Translated: CASSLNPPFFYEQYF. The chain couples TRBV28 to TRBJ2-7, with unresolved D. The V gene's germline CDR1 is MDHEN and CDR2 SYDVKM. Trimming stripped 2 bases from V and 3 bases from J, with 14 bases between. This CDR3 contains 15 residues.

V and J are TRBV12-3 or TRBV12-4 and TRBJ2-1, with D perhaps TRBD1 (6 bases). The V and J ends lost 6 bases and 4 bases respectively, with 13 bases between them. CDR3 length: 14 residues. The chain's CDR3 is CASRGADWYNEQFF. The CDR3 DNA follows: TGTGCCAGCAGGGGGGCAGACTGGTACAATGAGCAGTTCTTC.

The chain couples TRBV6-5 to TRBJ1-2, with D possibly matching TRBD1 (5 bases). This CDR3 comprises 15 residues. Germline values: CDR1 MNHEY, CDR2 SVGAGI. With 6 bases removed from V and 4 bases from J, the gap between germline ends came to 18 bases. The CDR3 DNA is TGTGCCAGCAGGAAGGAGAGGGGCCGACTCTATGGCTACACCTTC. It specifies CASRKERGRLYGYTF.

DNA of the CDR3: TGTGCCAGCAGTCAGTACAGGGGGTCGGGTGGCTACACCTTC. Translation: CASSQYRGSGGYTF. The V call is TRBV27, the J call TRBJ1-2, with 8 bases fitting TRBD1. J gave up 7 bases and V 5 bases, and 9 bases lay outside the gene matches. Germline CDR1 and CDR2: MNHEY and SMNVEV (reference sequence). This CDR3 has 14 amino acids.

This clonotype was detected only a few times. V usage is TRBV6-5 and J usage is TRBJ1-5; possible D gene TRBD1, 5 bases. This CDR3 region has 15 residues. V was pared by 0 bases and J by 7 bases, with 13 bases between. Germline CDR1 is MNHEY and CDR2 is SVGAGI. The DNA for the CDR3 is TGTGCCAGCAGTTACTCGGCAGGGAAAAGGCAGCCCCAGCATTTT. It codes for CASSYSAGKRQPQHF.

The gene calls are TRBV7-8 and TRBJ2-7, with D unclear. The V gene lost 7 bases and the J gene lost 0 bases, with 22 bases spanning the gap. Germline V gene lookup returns CDR1 SGHVS and CDR2 FQNEAQ. There are 17 residues in the CDR3. The CDR3 spells CASIPGDWIMSSYEQYF. Here the CDR3 DNA reads TGTGCCAGCATTCCCGGAGATTGGATTATGAGCTCCTACGAGCAGTACTTC.

This clonotype was seen just once. V is TRBV6-2 or TRBV6-3 and J is TRBJ1-6; tentative D call: TRBD1 (5 bases). V lost 7 bases and J 10 bases, leaving 20 bases between the germline ends. CDR1 is MNHEY and CDR2 is SVGEGT in the germline V gene. The CDR3 is made up of 15 amino acids. In DNA form, the CDR3 reads TGTGCCAGCATTCCCGCCACGGGGAGGGGATCACCCCTCCACTTT. It translates to CASIPATGRGSPLHF.

This clonotype has at least ten counts. V usage is TRBV7-2 and J usage is TRBJ1-1; D unresolved. There are 15 residues in the CDR3. Germline lookup yields CDR1 SGHTA and CDR2 FQGNSA. V was cut by 5 bases and J by 2 bases, with 15 bases left in between. CDR3 nucleotide sequence: TGTGCCAGCAGCGTAAGGACGGGGATAAACACTGAAGCTTTCTTT. The encoded protein is CASSVRTGINTEAFF.

This clonotype occurred a few times. The rearrangement uses TRBV29-1 and TRBJ2-5; D possibly uses TRBD1 or TRBD2 (5 bases each). The CDR3 consists of 15 residues. CDR1 is SQVTM and CDR2 is ANQGSEA in the germline V gene. V was cut by 4 bases and J by 0 bases, with 15 bases left in between. Written as DNA, the CDR3 is TGCAGCGTTGTCCCCCCCGGGACGTACCAAGAGACCCAGTACTTC. This gives the protein CSVVPPGTYQETQYF. The entire variable domain, with the rest obtained from reference TRBV29-1 and TRBJ2-5, is as follows: SAVISQKPSRDICQRGTSLTIQCQVDSQVTMMFWYRQQPGQSLTLIATANQGSEATYESGFVIDKFPISRPNLTFSTLTVSNMSPEDSSIYLCSVVPPGTYQETQYFGPGTRLLVL.

The V and J genes are TRBV7-2 and TRBJ2-3; 7 nucleotides line up with TRBD2. CDR3 size: 17 residues. The germline CDR1 and CDR2 sequences are SGHTA and FQGNSA. The V gene end was trimmed by 1 base and the J gene end by 2 bases; junction bases not matched to a gene: 9. CDR3 amino acids: CASSLGRRGEHTDTQYF. The CDR3 DNA follows: TGTGCCAGCAGCTTAGGGCGCCGGGGGGAACACACAGATACGCAGTATTTT.

In this sample, this clonotype turned up a few times. The gene calls are TRBV5-6 and TRBJ2-6; D is unresolved. The length of the CDR3 is 15 residues. Per the germline V gene, CDR1 is SGHDT and CDR2 is YYEEEE. Trimming left V 2 bases short and J 2 bases short, with 8 bases between. The DNA of the CDR3 is TGTGCCAGCAGCTTCTGGGCCCCTGGGGCCAACGTCCTGACTTTC. Its translation is CASSFWAPGANVLTF.

The chain is built from TRBV5-1 and TRBJ2-2, with no clear D. Trimming removed 7 bases at V and 0 bases at J, with 16 bases between. The V gene's germline CDR1 is SGHRS and CDR2 YFSETQ. The CDR3 is 16 residues long. Written as DNA, the CDR3 is TGCGCCAGCTGCCTCCCGCCCCCCTCGAACACCGGGGAGCTGTTTTTT. This gives the protein CASCLPPPSNTGELFF.

This clonotype occurred a few times. CDR3 loop: CASSPSGHPGNTIYF. The CDR3 coding sequence is TGTGCCAGCAGCCCGTCGGGACACCCTGGAAACACCATATATTTT. V is TRBV7-9 and J is TRBJ1-3, with D maybe TRBD1 (6 bases). CDR3 size: 15 residues. Per the germline V gene, CDR1 is SEHNR and CDR2 is FQNEAQ (reference sequence). Deletions cut 5 bases from V and 2 bases from J, with 13 bases between.

The chain is built from TRBV19 and TRBJ2-7; D gene ambiguous. Germline V gene data show CDR1 as LNHDA and CDR2 as SQIVND (reference sequence). V lost 3 bases and J lost 3, with 9 bases in between. The CDR3 loop spans 13 amino acids. Written as DNA, the CDR3 is TGTGCCAGTAGTATGACGGAATACTACGAGCAGTACTTC. Its translation is CASSMTEYYEQYF.

This clonotype was recorded only once. This sequence joins TRBV5-1 and TRBJ2-2; no definite D call. The germline gives CDR1 SGHRS, CDR2 YFSETQ. This CDR3 region has 15 residues. The germline V and J ends were trimmed by 1 base and 0 bases, with 7 bases remaining between them. The DNA for the CDR3 is TGCGCCAGCAGCTTGATGCAAGCGAACACCGGGGAGCTGTTTTTT. Translated, it gives CASSLMQANTGELFF.

This clonotype was observed a few times. V gene TRBV9 combines with J gene TRBJ2-1; 7 nucleotides agree with TRBD1. This CDR3 region has 15 residues. V was clipped by 0 bases and J by 4 bases; unmatched bases: 4. Germline CDR1 SGDLS, CDR2 YYNGEE. Here the CDR3 reads CASSVVGDSYNEQFF. In DNA form, the CDR3 reads TGTGCCAGCAGCGTAGTGGGGGACAGTTACAATGAGCAGTTCTTC.

The chain employs TRBV24-1 and TRBJ2-6; no reliable D call. Per the germline V gene, CDR1 is KGHDR and CDR2 is SFDVKD. The CDR3 length is 13 residues. Trimming shortened V by 8 bases and J by 0 bases, and 4 bases separated the two germline ends. CDR3 sequence (DNA): TGTGCCACCAAGAGCTCTGGGGCCAACGTCCTGACTTTC. Protein sequence: CATKSSGANVLTF.

This clonotype was picked up many times. CDR3 coding DNA: TGTGCCAGCAGTTACGGTTTGAACACCGGGGAGCTGTTTTTT. This gives the protein CASSYGLNTGELFF. The chain uses TRBV6-5 and TRBJ2-2; no reliable D call. Germline CDR1 MNHEY, CDR2 SVGAGI. The CDR3 loop spans 14 amino acids. V gave up 2 bases and J gave up 1 base, with 5 bases separating them.

This clonotype was found many times. This chain uses TRBV7-2 with TRBJ2-6, with D hard to call. The V end was cut by 5 bases, the J end by 0 bases, with 8 bases between. Germline assignment: CDR1 SGHTA and CDR2 FQGNSA. CDR3 length equals 15 residues. The CDR3 coding sequence is TGTGCCAGCAGCCTCGGCCACTCTGGGGCCAACGTCCTGACTTTC. This sequence encodes CASSLGHSGANVLTF.

The table lists this clonotype with a few counts. The chain uses TRBV11-2 and TRBJ2-2, with D tentatively TRBD1 (5 bases). The CDR3 covers 16 residues. The V end lost 0 bases, the J end lost 2 bases, and 10 bases lay between the germline ends. Germline V gives CDR1 SGHAT, CDR2 FQNNGV. CDR3 sequence reads: CASSLEWTLNTGELFF. The CDR3 coding sequence is TGTGCCAGCAGCTTAGAATGGACACTAAACACCGGGGAGCTGTTTTTT.